A selection of T cell receptor beta chains follows, all from one sample in a study of OX40 agonist ivuxolimab in advanced cancers. Sequencing used immunoSEQ multiplex PCR; TCRdb keeps in-frame clones, though not all of them. Of about 74,000 clones listed, about 88% are singletons. This sample comprised CD4+ or CD8+ T cells sorted from blood, obtained in a trial of the OX40 agonist ivuxolimab. Receptor source: an adult with an advanced solid tumor such as melanoma, head and neck, liver or kidney cancer. Both conserved end residues are part of each CDR3. D genes are given only for firm matches. The size entry is marked missing in some rows and otherwise reads once, few, many or a size class.

. | . | TRBJ2-7 | TRBV28 | CASGGTPDSYEQYF | TGTGCCAGCGGGGGGACACCCGACTCCTACGAGCAGTACTTC
. | TRBD1 | TRBJ1-5 | TRBV5-8 | CASSLEDRGEGNQPQHF | TGTGCCAGCAGCTTGGAAGACAGGGGCGAGGGCAATCAGCCCCAGCATTTT
. | . | TRBJ1-4 | TRBV6-5 | CASSYSGPAEKLFF | TGTGCCAGCAGTTACTCGGGGCCTGCTGAAAAACTGTTTTTT
. | TRBD1 | TRBJ1-2 | TRBV14 | CASSQTGQGIYGYTF | TGTGCCAGCAGCCAAACGGGACAGGGTATCTATGGCTACACCTTC
. | . | TRBJ2-7 | TRBV28 | CASSPRSEQYF | TGTGCCAGCAGTCCCCGGAGCGAGCAGTACTTC
. | TRBD2 | TRBJ2-3 | TRBV5-1 | CASSSGISTDTQYF | TGCGCCAGCAGTAGCGGGATTAGCACAGATACGCAGTATTTT
. | . | TRBJ1-2 | TRBV7-6 | CASSLAIGDPEDGYTF | TGTGCCAGCAGCTTAGCGATCGGTGACCCCGAGGATGGCTACACCTTC
. | . | TRBJ1-3 | TRBV6-5 | CASSYSEFPGNTIYF | TGTGCCAGCAGTTACTCAGAATTTCCTGGAAACACCATATATTTT
. | . | TRBJ2-5 | TRBV7-2 | CASSLLGGYGSKETQYF | TGTGCCAGCAGCTTATTAGGCGGGTATGGTTCAAAAGAGACCCAGTACTTC
. | TRBD1 | TRBJ1-4 | TRBV15 | CATSSQTGTFATNEKLFF | TGTGCCACCAGTTCCCAGACAGGGACCTTTGCAACTAATGAAAAACTGTTTTTT
. | TRBD1 | TRBJ1-5 | TRBV7-9 | CASSLRGKGADQPQHF | TGTGCCAGCAGCCTCCGGGGGAAGGGGGCCGATCAGCCCCAGCATTTT
. | TRBD2 | TRBJ2-1 | TRBV2 | CASRQPGLADNEQFF | TGTGCCAGCAGGCAACCGGGACTAGCGGACAATGAGCAGTTCTTC
. | . | TRBJ1-2 | TRBV28 | CASSPAREIYGYTF | TGTGCCAGCAGTCCCGCCAGGGAGATATATGGCTACACCTTC
. | TRBD1 | TRBJ2-2 | TRBV27 | CASSRFPGGANTGELFF | TGTGCCAGCAGTCGATTTCCAGGGGGCGCGAACACCGGGGAGCTGTTTTTT
few | . | TRBJ2-6 | TRBV19 | CATQLDNSGANVLTF | TGTGCCACACAGTTAGACAACTCTGGGGCCAACGTCCTGACTTTC
. | . | TRBJ1-1 | TRBV6-6 | CASTYPPTGQNTEAFF | TGTGCCAGCACCTACCCCCCGACAGGCCAGAACACTGAAGCTTTCTTT
. | . | TRBJ2-1 | TRBV28 | CAARDNRYNEQFF | TGTGCCGCCCGGGACAACCGATACAATGAGCAGTTCTTC
. | . | TRBJ2-5 | TRBV19 | CASNSVGRGIETQYF | TGTGCCAGTAATTCGGTGGGTAGGGGGATCGAGACCCAGTACTTC
. | TRBD1 | TRBJ1-2 | TRBV28 | CASKTGGDRVSGIDGYTF | TGTGCCAGCAAAACCGGGGGGGACAGGGTTTCCGGTATAGATGGCTACACCTTC
few | TRBD2 | TRBJ2-2 | TRBV6-5 | CASKREGHTGELFF | TGTGCCAGCAAAAGGGAGGGCCACACCGGGGAGCTGTTTTTT
few | TRBD1 | TRBJ1-2 | TRBV2 | CASSPGTVYGYTF | TGTGCCAGCAGTCCCGGGACAGTCTATGGCTACACCTTC
. | TRBD2 | TRBJ2-6 | TRBV10-3 | CAISVSGIGANVLTF | TGTGCCATCAGTGTGAGCGGGATAGGGGCCAACGTCCTGACTTTC
. | . | TRBJ1-1 | TRBV4-1 | CASSQGPGQRNTEAFF | TGCGCCAGCAGCCAAGGTCCGGGACAAAGGAACACTGAAGCTTTCTTT
once | TRBD2 | TRBJ2-7 | TRBV5-6 | CASSLDRTSGRNEQYF | TGTGCCAGCAGCTTGGATCGGACTAGCGGGAGAAACGAGCAGTACTTC
. | . | TRBJ2-3 | TRBV5-4 | CASSPTEEDTQYF | TGTGCCAGCAGCCCAACCGAAGAAGATACGCAGTATTTT
. | . | TRBJ2-3 | TRBV4-2 | CASSQDHSGGTQYF | TGTGCCAGCAGCCAAGATCATTCCGGTGGCACGCAGTATTTT
. | TRBD1 | TRBJ2-2 | TRBV6-1 | CASSPRTGNTGELFF | TGTGCCAGCAGTCCCCGGACAGGGAACACCGGGGAGCTGTTTTTT
. | TRBD1 | TRBJ1-4 | TRBV27 | CASSPGTGEGEKLFF | TGTGCCAGCAGTCCAGGGACAGGGGAAGGAGAAAAACTGTTTTTT
. | TRBD1 | TRBJ1-5 | TRBV27 | CASSLTGTGDQPQHF | TGTGCCAGCAGTTTAACCGGGACAGGGGATCAGCCCCAGCATTTT
. | . | TRBJ2-1 | TRBV27 | CASSPGGYNSYNEQFF | TGTGCCAGCAGTCCCGGCGGTTATAACTCCTACAATGAGCAGTTCTTC
. | TRBD2 | TRBJ2-5 | TRBV12-5 | CASGPGETSGIGETQYF | TGTGCTAGTGGTCCCGGAGAGACTAGCGGGATCGGAGAGACCCAGTACTTC
. | . | TRBJ2-7 | TRBV5-1 | CASSFSGGDYEQYF | TGCGCCAGCAGCTTCTCAGGGGGGGACTACGAGCAGTACTTC
. | . | TRBJ1-5 | TRBV29-1 | CSVAPGAAQPQHF | TGCAGCGTTGCTCCAGGGGCGGCTCAGCCCCAGCATTTT
. | . | TRBJ2-5 | TRBV7-9 | CASETGTRTQYF | TGTGCCAGCGAAACAGGGACCCGGACCCAGTACTTC
. | . | TRBJ2-1 | TRBV9 | CASSVGLSAVYNEQFF | TGTGCCAGCAGCGTAGGTCTAAGCGCCGTCTACAATGAGCAGTTCTTC
. | . | TRBJ1-2 | TRBV27 | CASRKDNYGYTF | TGTGCCAGCAGGAAGGACAACTATGGCTACACCTTC
. | TRBD1 | TRBJ1-1 | TRBV10-2 | CASTVGTDNTEAFF | TGCGCCAGCACCGTCGGGACAGATAACACTGAAGCTTTCTTT
. | TRBD1 | TRBJ1-1 | TRBV5-1 | CASSLSPDRDGAFF | TGCGCCAGCAGCTTGTCCCCTGACAGGGATGGAGCTTTCTTT
. | . | TRBJ1-5 | TRBV5-6 | CASSVWNQPQHF | TGTGCCAGCAGTGTTTGGAATCAGCCCCAGCATTTT
. | . | TRBJ2-4 | TRBV19 | CASSSGQMAKNIQYF | TGTGCCAGTAGTAGCGGACAGATGGCCAAAAACATTCAGTACTTC